One and the same sample provided the 9 T cell receptor beta chains below, sequenced in a study of PD-1 blockade in classical Hodgkin lymphoma. The patients all showed relapse after autologous stem cell transplantation, while their brentuximab vedotin exposure varied. Sequencing was performed with immunoSEQ multiplex PCR; in TCRdb, only in-frame clones are kept and a portion is missing. The repertoire holds more than 90,000 clones, with 81% as singletons. The sample here was peripheral blood mononuclear cells (PBMCs), taken before the second cycle of nivolumab. Receptors originate from a human donor with classical Hodgkin lymphoma.

This chain uses TRBV10-3 with TRBJ1-3; possibly TRBD1 for D (5 bases). V lost 6 bases to trimming and J lost 2 bases, with 11 bases between them. The CDR3 consists of 14 residues. The germline V gene encodes CDR1 ENHRY and CDR2 SYGVKD. CDR3 amino acids: CAIRGEGPGNTIYF. CDR3 DNA sequence: TGTGCCATCAGGGGGGAGGGCCCTGGAAACACCATATATTTT.

V gene TRBV19 combines with J gene TRBJ2-2; 9 bases are a match to TRBD2. The V segment lost 3 bases and the J segment 11 bases; nucleotides outside the gene matches: 7. This CDR3 region has 14 residues. Germline-derived CDR1 and CDR2 are LNHDA and SQIVND (reference sequence). In DNA, the CDR3 is TGTGCCAGTAGTATCCCTCGGACTAGCGATGAGCTGTTTTTT. Translating it yields CASSIPRTSDELFF.

V and J are TRBV4-1 and TRBJ1-3; 9 bases map to TRBD1. Germline values: CDR1 MGHRA, CDR2 YSYEKL. The CDR3 is 18 amino acids. V shed 0 bases, J shed 0 bases, and the junction held 6 bases outside the gene matches. The CDR3 sequence is CASSQDGWDRVSGNTIYF. The CDR3 DNA sequence: TGCGCCAGCAGCCAAGACGGATGGGACAGGGTCTCTGGAAACACCATATATTTT.

The chain is built from TRBV9 and TRBJ2-3; 10 nucleotides agree with TRBD2. CDR1 and CDR2 from the germline V gene are SGDLS and YYNGEE. This CDR3 is 15 amino acids long. After removal of 4 bases from V and 2 bases from J, the junction contained 4 bases not matched to a gene. CDR3 bases: TGTGCCAGCAGCACACTAGCGGGACTCACAGATACGCAGTATTTT. It is translated as CASSTLAGLTDTQYF. Variable domain in full (rest from reference TRBV9 and TRBJ2-3): DSGVTQTPKHLITATGQRVTLRCSPRSGDLSVYWYQQSLDQGLQFLIQYYNGEERAKGNILERFSAQQFPDLHSELNLSSLELGDSALYFCASSTLAGLTDTQYFGPGTRLTVL.

CDR3 coding DNA: TGTGCCAGCAGCTTAGGGACTAGCGGGAGCGATGAGCAGTTCTTC. It codes for CASSLGTSGSDEQFF. This chain joins TRBV7-3 and TRBJ2-1; 14 bases fit TRBD2. The length of the CDR3 is 15 residues. V dropped 2 bases and J dropped 8; count of bases not matched to a gene: 2. Germline V gene lookup returns CDR1 SGHTA and CDR2 FQGTGA.

V usage is TRBV10-3 and J usage is TRBJ2-2; TRBD1 or TRBD2 may be the D gene (7 bases each). The V and J ends lost 6 bases and 6 bases respectively, with 11 bases between them. Germline CDR1 is ENHRY and CDR2 is SYGVKD. There are 13 residues in the CDR3. In nucleotides, the CDR3 is TGTGCCATCAGGGGAGGGGGCGCCGGGGAGCTGTTTTTT. Amino acid sequence: CAIRGGGAGELFF.

The chain joins TRBV11-2 to TRBJ2-7, with TRBD1 as a possible D gene (5 bases). V was trimmed by 4 bases and J by 2 bases, leaving 12 bases between them. The CDR3 length is 14 residues. Germline V gene lookup returns CDR1 SGHAT and CDR2 FQNNGV. CDR3 protein: CASSSDSVTYEQYF. CDR3 bases: TGTGCCAGCAGCTCAGACAGCGTGACCTACGAGCAGTACTTC.

The V and J genes are TRBV9 and TRBJ2-7, with 8 bases lining up with TRBD1. The V gene end was trimmed by 4 bases and the J gene end by 5 bases; junction bases not matched to a gene: 8. The CDR3 is 14 amino acids. Germline CDR1 reads SGDLS; CDR2 reads YYNGEE. In nucleotides, the CDR3 is TGTGCCAGCAGCCCCGGCAGGGGGCTAAACGAGCAGTACTTC. The encoded protein is CASSPGRGLNEQYF.

V gene TRBV5-1 combines with J gene TRBJ2-7; 9 bases are a match to TRBD2. The CDR3 spans 17 residues. The V segment lost 0 bases and the J segment 7 bases; nucleotides outside the gene matches: 14. Looked up from germline, CDR1 is SGHRS and CDR2 is YFSETQ. The CDR3 coding sequence is TGCGCCAGCAGCTTGGCCCCCGTATCTAGCGGGATTCGGGAGCAGTACTTC. Its protein is CASSLAPVSSGIREQYF.